The present entry profiles one T cell receptor beta chain with its context. As yet, its antigen is unknown. This CDR3 has 15 residues. Germline assignment: CDR1 MNHEY and CDR2 SVGAGI. Trimming took off 7 bases at V and 0 bases at J, with 15 bases between the two ends. TCRdb's copy holds only in-frame clones and misses some; the assay was immunoSEQ multiplex PCR. The table has 55,000 to 70,000 clones, about 94% seen once. Autoimmune disease history or systemic immunosuppression meant exclusion. The data were taken from a study of OX40 agonist ivuxolimab in advanced cancers. The overall study: The drug used for patients, ivuxolimab, was an agonistic anti-OX40 (CD134) antibody.

Study-level results: Within 6 weeks, CD4+ and CD8+ blood T cells expanded clonally at 0.1 to 3.0 mg/kg. CD4+ T cells averaged fewer expanded clones than CD8+ T cells.

The specimen comprised CD4+ or CD8+ T cells sorted from blood, sampled in a trial of the OX40 agonist ivuxolimab. This clonotype was obtained from an adult with an advanced solid tumor such as melanoma, head and neck, liver or kidney cancer. The genes are TRBV6-5 and TRBJ2-5; D is undetermined. The CDR3 sequence is CASNRHQPNQETQYF. CDR3 DNA: TGTGCCAGCAATCGACACCAGCCTAACCAAGAGACCCAGTACTTC.